A single T cell receptor (beta chain) is shown here with its context. Its antigen is still unknown. The donors were in the approximately 120-subject validation cohort; that cohort was separate from the roughly 700-subject first cohort. Assay: immunoSEQ multiplex PCR; the TCRdb copy retains only in-frame clones and omits some. The sample has about 98,000 clones, 87% seen once. The germline CDR1 and CDR2 sequences are SGHTA and FQGNSA. The CDR3 loop spans 14 amino acids. V lost 1 base to trimming and J lost 4 bases, with 8 bases between them. This sample stems from a study of cytomegalovirus exposure and HLA in healthy donors. Study-wide results and caveats: The listing of 150 or so TCR beta chains classed them as cytomegalovirus-associated.

This TCR came from a man aged 18 to 29 in good health and CMV-seropositive. V usage is TRBV7-2 and J usage is TRBJ1-3, with D possibly TRBD1 on 5 matching bases. Sequencing was carried out using PBMCs. The CDR3 DNA sequence: TGTGCCAGCAGCTTAGGTGGGGCGGGAAACACCATATATTTT. This gives the protein CASSLGGAGNTIYF. The full variable domain, its missing parts supplied by reference TRBV7-2 and TRBJ1-3, is GAGVSQSPSNKVTEKGKDVELRCDPISGHTALYWYRQSLGQGLEFLIYFQGNSAPDKSGLPSDRFSAERTGGSVSTLTIQRTQQEDSAVYLCASSLGGAGNTIYFGEGSWLTVV.